These T cell receptor beta chains were read from a single sample in a study of OX40 agonist ivuxolimab in advanced cancers. Sequencing used immunoSEQ multiplex PCR; TCRdb keeps in-frame clones, though not all of them. The data hold roughly 100,000 clones, with around 90% observed a single time. Sequenced material: CD4+ or CD8+ T cells sorted from blood, taken in a trial of the OX40 agonist ivuxolimab. The receptors originated from an adult with an advanced solid tumor such as melanoma, head and neck, liver or kidney cancer. Each CDR3 is given with its conserved first and last residue. D genes are given only for firm matches. The size of a clone is reported for some rows only, either as once, few or many, or as a class for expanded clones.

cdr3_nt: TGTGCCAGTAGTATTCCAGGACTAGCGCGCGATGAGCAGTTCTTC; cdr3_aa: CASSIPGLARDEQFF; d_call: TRBD2; v_call: TRBV19; clone_size: NA; j_call: TRBJ2-1
cdr3_nt: TGTGCCAGCAGCCAAGCTACCGGGGAGCTGTTTTTT; cdr3_aa: CASSQATGELFF; d_call: NA; v_call: TRBV4-2; clone_size: NA; j_call: TRBJ2-2
cdr3_nt: TGCGCCAGCAGTGAGTCAGGTACCACTGAAGCTTTCTTT; cdr3_aa: CASSESGTTEAFF; d_call: NA; v_call: TRBV10-1; clone_size: NA; j_call: TRBJ1-1
cdr3_nt: TGTGCCAGCGGCCTTATGAGTCGGGCAAATGAGCAGTTCTTC; cdr3_aa: CASGLMSRANEQFF; d_call: NA; v_call: TRBV5-4; clone_size: NA; j_call: TRBJ2-1
cdr3_nt: TGTGCCAGCAGTTTAGGCCCCGGGGAGACCCAGTACTTC; cdr3_aa: CASSLGPGETQYF; d_call: NA; v_call: TRBV27; clone_size: NA; j_call: TRBJ2-5
cdr3_nt: TGTGCCAGCTCACCGTACGGATTGAACACTGAAGCTTTCTTT; cdr3_aa: CASSPYGLNTEAFF; d_call: NA; v_call: TRBV18; clone_size: NA; j_call: TRBJ1-1
cdr3_nt: TGTGCCAGCAGTTTAATCCACCATAGCGGGAGCACAGATACGCAGTATTTT; cdr3_aa: CASSLIHHSGSTDTQYF; d_call: TRBD2; v_call: TRBV28; clone_size: once; j_call: TRBJ2-3
cdr3_nt: TGTGCCAGCGTCGGCCCGATCTATGGCTACACCTTC; cdr3_aa: CASVGPIYGYTF; d_call: NA; v_call: TRBV6-5; clone_size: once; j_call: TRBJ1-2
cdr3_nt: TGTGCCAGCAGCTTGGGGGGGACTGATAATCAGCCCCAGCATTTT; cdr3_aa: CASSLGGTDNQPQHF; d_call: NA; v_call: TRBV5-4; clone_size: few; j_call: TRBJ1-5
cdr3_nt: TGTGCCAGCAGCTCCCAGAAAGGGGGAGAGACCCAGTACTTC; cdr3_aa: CASSSQKGGETQYF; d_call: NA; v_call: TRBV7-3; clone_size: NA; j_call: TRBJ2-5
cdr3_nt: TGTGCCAGCAGCGGGACTAGCGGGATCTCCTACGAGCAGTACTTC; cdr3_aa: CASSGTSGISYEQYF; d_call: TRBD2; v_call: TRBV6-6; clone_size: NA; j_call: TRBJ2-7
cdr3_nt: TGTGCCAGCAGCCCTGGGGGGCAGTATGAAAAACTGTTTTTT; cdr3_aa: CASSPGGQYEKLFF; d_call: NA; v_call: TRBV28; clone_size: few; j_call: TRBJ1-4
cdr3_nt: TGTGCCTGGAGTCGGGGACACTCTAGGGACACTGAAGCTTTCTTT; cdr3_aa: CAWSRGHSRDTEAFF; d_call: NA; v_call: TRBV30; clone_size: NA; j_call: TRBJ1-1
cdr3_nt: TGTGCCAGCAGCTGGGGACAGGGAGAGACCCAGTACTTC; cdr3_aa: CASSWGQGETQYF; d_call: TRBD1; v_call: TRBV7-3; clone_size: few; j_call: TRBJ2-5
cdr3_nt: TGTGCCAGCAGCGTAGCTCCTTCCCGTGACACTGAAGCTTTCTTT; cdr3_aa: CASSVAPSRDTEAFF; d_call: NA; v_call: TRBV9; clone_size: NA; j_call: TRBJ1-1
cdr3_nt: TGCGCCAGCAGCTCGGGGCAGGCCGCTGGCTACACCTTC; cdr3_aa: CASSSGQAAGYTF; d_call: NA; v_call: TRBV5-1; clone_size: once; j_call: TRBJ1-2
cdr3_nt: TGTGCCAGCAGCTTAGACAGGAAATTGGAGACCCAGTACTTC; cdr3_aa: CASSLDRKLETQYF; d_call: NA; v_call: TRBV7-2; clone_size: NA; j_call: TRBJ2-5
cdr3_nt: TGCGCCAGCAGAAAAGGGGGGTTAAGGAGTACAGATACGCAGTATTTT; cdr3_aa: CASRKGGLRSTDTQYF; d_call: NA; v_call: TRBV5-1; clone_size: NA; j_call: TRBJ2-3
cdr3_nt: TGTGCCATCAGTGCGATTGGCGGGCCTAGCTCCTACGAGCAGTACTTC; cdr3_aa: CAISAIGGPSSYEQYF; d_call: NA; v_call: TRBV10-3; clone_size: once; j_call: TRBJ2-7
cdr3_nt: TGTGCCAGCAGTTACTCGACTAGGAGGGGGGCCAATGAGCAGTTCTTC; cdr3_aa: CASSYSTRRGANEQFF; d_call: NA; v_call: TRBV6-6; clone_size: NA; j_call: TRBJ2-1
cdr3_nt: TGTGCCTGGAGTGAAGCGGGGGATCAGCCCCAGCATTTT; cdr3_aa: CAWSEAGDQPQHF; d_call: NA; v_call: TRBV30; clone_size: NA; j_call: TRBJ1-5
cdr3_nt: TGTGCCTGGAGTGACAGGGTAGGTCAGCCCCAGCATTTT; cdr3_aa: CAWSDRVGQPQHF; d_call: NA; v_call: TRBV30; clone_size: NA; j_call: TRBJ1-5
cdr3_nt: TGTGCCAGCTCATCCAAGACCGGGACAGGGGGCACTAGCGGACCCTACGAGCAGTACTTC; cdr3_aa: CASSSKTGTGGTSGPYEQYF; d_call: TRBD1; v_call: TRBV18; clone_size: once; j_call: TRBJ2-7
cdr3_nt: TGCGCCAGCAGTTTGACAGGGGGCTACGAGCAGTACTTC; cdr3_aa: CASSLTGGYEQYF; d_call: TRBD1; v_call: TRBV10-2; clone_size: NA; j_call: TRBJ2-7
cdr3_nt: TGTGCCAGCAGCTTAGAACAGGGGGCAGACGCTTTCTTT; cdr3_aa: CASSLEQGADAFF; d_call: TRBD1; v_call: TRBV11-3; clone_size: NA; j_call: TRBJ1-1
cdr3_nt: TGCGCCAGCAGCTTGGAGCCTGGGGGGGCATTCAGTGAGCAGTTCTTC; cdr3_aa: CASSLEPGGAFSEQFF; d_call: NA; v_call: TRBV5-1; clone_size: NA; j_call: TRBJ2-1
cdr3_nt: TGTGCCAGCAGCTTGGTCGGATCCCCCTACGAGCAGTACTTC; cdr3_aa: CASSLVGSPYEQYF; d_call: NA; v_call: TRBV5-6; clone_size: NA; j_call: TRBJ2-7
cdr3_nt: TGCAGCGTTGCATCTCGGGGGATGGGGGAGCAGTACTTC; cdr3_aa: CSVASRGMGEQYF; d_call: NA; v_call: TRBV29-1; clone_size: NA; j_call: TRBJ2-7
cdr3_nt: TGTGCCGCGTCGACCTCACCGGTACAGCCCCAGCATTTT; cdr3_aa: CAASTSPVQPQHF; d_call: NA; v_call: TRBV10-3; clone_size: NA; j_call: TRBJ1-5
cdr3_nt: TGTGCCAGTACCGACCGCCGGGGAGGGGGCAAAGCTTTCTTT; cdr3_aa: CASTDRRGGGKAFF; d_call: TRBD1; v_call: TRBV19; clone_size: NA; j_call: TRBJ1-1
cdr3_nt: TGCAGCGTTAAGGGGACAGGGGATACGTCCTACGAGCAGTACTTC; cdr3_aa: CSVKGTGDTSYEQYF; d_call: TRBD1; v_call: TRBV29-1; clone_size: NA; j_call: TRBJ2-7
cdr3_nt: TGTGCCAGCAGTCCCCCCCCGGGAGGAGAAAATGAGCAGTTCTTC; cdr3_aa: CASSPPPGGENEQFF; d_call: TRBD2; v_call: TRBV6-6; clone_size: NA; j_call: TRBJ2-1
cdr3_nt: TGTGCCAGCAGTTACTCGATTTCTGGCTACGAGCAGTACTTC; cdr3_aa: CASSYSISGYEQYF; d_call: NA; v_call: TRBV6-6; clone_size: NA; j_call: TRBJ2-7
cdr3_nt: TGCGCCAGCAGCTTGTCTAGGGGCCCCCAAGAGACCCAGTACTTC; cdr3_aa: CASSLSRGPQETQYF; d_call: NA; v_call: TRBV5-1; clone_size: NA; j_call: TRBJ2-5
cdr3_nt: TGTGCCAGCTCACTCTTCCAGCTTAGCAATCAGCCCCAGCATTTT; cdr3_aa: CASSLFQLSNQPQHF; d_call: NA; v_call: TRBV18; clone_size: NA; j_call: TRBJ1-5
cdr3_nt: TGTGCCAGCAGTTCGACCTCCGGGACAGGGTTTTACAATGAGCAGTTCTTC; cdr3_aa: CASSSTSGTGFYNEQFF; d_call: TRBD1; v_call: TRBV5-6; clone_size: NA; j_call: TRBJ2-1
cdr3_nt: TGTGCCATCAGTGACGTGGCGGGAGGCACAGATACGCAGTATTTT; cdr3_aa: CAISDVAGGTDTQYF; d_call: TRBD2; v_call: TRBV10-3; clone_size: NA; j_call: TRBJ2-3
cdr3_nt: TGTGCCAGCAGCAAAGACCTGATCACTGAAGCTTTCTTT; cdr3_aa: CASSKDLITEAFF; d_call: NA; v_call: TRBV6-5; clone_size: NA; j_call: TRBJ1-1
cdr3_nt: TGTGCCAGCAGCAACGGGGGTTACACCGGGGAGCTGTTTTTT; cdr3_aa: CASSNGGYTGELFF; d_call: NA; v_call: TRBV6-6; clone_size: NA; j_call: TRBJ2-2
cdr3_nt: TGTGCCAGCAGTTCCGTAGCCGGCCTGGCAGGGGACCAAGAGACCCAGTACTTC; cdr3_aa: CASSSVAGLAGDQETQYF; d_call: NA; v_call: TRBV28; clone_size: NA; j_call: TRBJ2-5
cdr3_nt: TGTGCCAGCAGCGTAGCCCCCGGACAGGCCCACTACGAGCAGTACTTC; cdr3_aa: CASSVAPGQAHYEQYF; d_call: TRBD1; v_call: TRBV9; clone_size: NA; j_call: TRBJ2-7
cdr3_nt: TGTGCCAGAAGCTGCCGCGGGGATGAGCAGTTCTTC; cdr3_aa: CARSCRGDEQFF; d_call: NA; v_call: TRBV5-3; clone_size: once; j_call: TRBJ2-1
cdr3_nt: TGTGCCAGCAGCCCCGGGACCCGGGGGGTTCCGGCGCCCTACAATGAGCAGTTCTTC; cdr3_aa: CASSPGTRGVPAPYNEQFF; d_call: TRBD2; v_call: TRBV7-9; clone_size: NA; j_call: TRBJ2-1
cdr3_nt: TGCGCCAGCAGCTTGGAGGGGAGTTCGATTGCCACAGATACGCAGTATTTT; cdr3_aa: CASSLEGSSIATDTQYF; d_call: NA; v_call: TRBV5-1; clone_size: few; j_call: TRBJ2-3
cdr3_nt: TGCGCCAGCAGCTTGGAAGGTACAGGGAGAAATGAAAAACTGTTTTTT; cdr3_aa: CASSLEGTGRNEKLFF; d_call: NA; v_call: TRBV5-1; clone_size: once; j_call: TRBJ1-4
cdr3_nt: TGTGCCAGCAGGCCTAGCGGGGTTCGGGAGACCCAGTACTTC; cdr3_aa: CASRPSGVRETQYF; d_call: TRBD2; v_call: TRBV6-5; clone_size: NA; j_call: TRBJ2-5
cdr3_nt: TGTGCCAGCAGCCCCCGGACAGGTTTGTACGAGCAGTACTTC; cdr3_aa: CASSPRTGLYEQYF; d_call: TRBD1; v_call: TRBV7-6; clone_size: NA; j_call: TRBJ2-7
cdr3_nt: TGTGCCAGCAGCCACATGCGGGGGATGAATTCACCCCTCCACTTT; cdr3_aa: CASSHMRGMNSPLHF; d_call: NA; v_call: TRBV4-2; clone_size: NA; j_call: TRBJ1-6
cdr3_nt: TGTGCCAGCAGCAGGGGGCCTCTCTCTGGGGCCAACGTCCTGACTTTC; cdr3_aa: CASSRGPLSGANVLTF; d_call: TRBD1; v_call: TRBV13; clone_size: NA; j_call: TRBJ2-6
cdr3_nt: TGCAGCGTTGAAATGGGACACTCTGCAACTAATGAAAAACTGTTTTTT; cdr3_aa: CSVEMGHSATNEKLFF; d_call: NA; v_call: TRBV29-1; clone_size: NA; j_call: TRBJ1-4
cdr3_nt: TGTGCCAGCAGTGAAGCGTCGCGGGTTTATTCACCCCTCCACTTT; cdr3_aa: CASSEASRVYSPLHF; d_call: NA; v_call: TRBV6-1; clone_size: NA; j_call: TRBJ1-6
cdr3_nt: TGTGCCAGTAGTATGCCTCCGGGTTATTTCACAGATACGCAGTATTTT; cdr3_aa: CASSMPPGYFTDTQYF; d_call: NA; v_call: TRBV19; clone_size: few; j_call: TRBJ2-3
cdr3_nt: TGTGCCAGCAGTTTGAACCCCCCGGGACTAGCGGGAGGGTCCGGTGAGCAGTTCTTC; cdr3_aa: CASSLNPPGLAGGSGEQFF; d_call: TRBD2; v_call: TRBV28; clone_size: NA; j_call: TRBJ2-1
cdr3_nt: TGTGCCAGCAGTTTGGGGCGGACGGGGAGCAATCAGCCCCAGCATTTT; cdr3_aa: CASSLGRTGSNQPQHF; d_call: NA; v_call: TRBV27; clone_size: few; j_call: TRBJ1-5
cdr3_nt: TGTGCCAGCAGCGTAGACAGCATGTCCTACAATGAGCAGTTCTTC; cdr3_aa: CASSVDSMSYNEQFF; d_call: NA; v_call: TRBV9; clone_size: NA; j_call: TRBJ2-1
cdr3_nt: TGTGCCATCTCTAGACAGTCGAACACTGAAGCTTTCTTT; cdr3_aa: CAISRQSNTEAFF; d_call: NA; v_call: TRBV10-3; clone_size: NA; j_call: TRBJ1-1
cdr3_nt: TGTGCCAGCAGTTACTCGATGAACACTGAAGCTTTCTTT; cdr3_aa: CASSYSMNTEAFF; d_call: NA; v_call: TRBV6-5; clone_size: NA; j_call: TRBJ1-1
cdr3_nt: TGTGCCAGCAGCTTCGGTTTAGGCCAAAACACAGATACGCAGTATTTT; cdr3_aa: CASSFGLGQNTDTQYF; d_call: NA; v_call: TRBV7-9; clone_size: NA; j_call: TRBJ2-3
cdr3_nt: TGTGCCAGCAGAGGGAATGAGCAGTTCTTC; cdr3_aa: CASRGNEQFF; d_call: NA; v_call: TRBV2; clone_size: NA; j_call: TRBJ2-1